This T cell receptor (beta chain) was found in a study of cytomegalovirus exposure and HLA in healthy donors. The overall study: Both the 120 validation repertoires and the approximately 700 first-cohort repertoires used the same platform, as reported by a later analysis. Study outcomes and limitations: Per published reports, the classifier diagnosed cytomegalovirus status with high specificity and sensitivity. TCR beta chains numbering some 150 were designated cytomegalovirus-associated.

About this clone: Antigen specificity is unknown.

CDR1 and CDR2 from the germline V gene are SGHDT and YYEEEE. The CDR3 runs to 16 residues. J was trimmed by 0 bases and V by 4 bases; bases with no gene match: 7. While the first cohort had over 650 subjects, the donors belonged to the separate validation cohort of fewer than 150 subjects. TCRdb's table, derived via immunoSEQ multiplex PCR, lists solely in-frame clones and lacks some. The sample lists about 180,000 clones, 85% seen once, with about 17% in the top ten. The specimen sequenced was PBMCs. This TCR was sampled from a man aged 18-30 years in good health and CMV-seropositive. This chain links TRBV5-6 with TRBJ1-3, with 7 bases identical to TRBD1. DNA of the CDR3: TGTGCCAGCAGCCACTGGGCAGGGGGCTCTGGAAACACCATATATTTT. This gives the protein CASSHWAGGSGNTIYF.